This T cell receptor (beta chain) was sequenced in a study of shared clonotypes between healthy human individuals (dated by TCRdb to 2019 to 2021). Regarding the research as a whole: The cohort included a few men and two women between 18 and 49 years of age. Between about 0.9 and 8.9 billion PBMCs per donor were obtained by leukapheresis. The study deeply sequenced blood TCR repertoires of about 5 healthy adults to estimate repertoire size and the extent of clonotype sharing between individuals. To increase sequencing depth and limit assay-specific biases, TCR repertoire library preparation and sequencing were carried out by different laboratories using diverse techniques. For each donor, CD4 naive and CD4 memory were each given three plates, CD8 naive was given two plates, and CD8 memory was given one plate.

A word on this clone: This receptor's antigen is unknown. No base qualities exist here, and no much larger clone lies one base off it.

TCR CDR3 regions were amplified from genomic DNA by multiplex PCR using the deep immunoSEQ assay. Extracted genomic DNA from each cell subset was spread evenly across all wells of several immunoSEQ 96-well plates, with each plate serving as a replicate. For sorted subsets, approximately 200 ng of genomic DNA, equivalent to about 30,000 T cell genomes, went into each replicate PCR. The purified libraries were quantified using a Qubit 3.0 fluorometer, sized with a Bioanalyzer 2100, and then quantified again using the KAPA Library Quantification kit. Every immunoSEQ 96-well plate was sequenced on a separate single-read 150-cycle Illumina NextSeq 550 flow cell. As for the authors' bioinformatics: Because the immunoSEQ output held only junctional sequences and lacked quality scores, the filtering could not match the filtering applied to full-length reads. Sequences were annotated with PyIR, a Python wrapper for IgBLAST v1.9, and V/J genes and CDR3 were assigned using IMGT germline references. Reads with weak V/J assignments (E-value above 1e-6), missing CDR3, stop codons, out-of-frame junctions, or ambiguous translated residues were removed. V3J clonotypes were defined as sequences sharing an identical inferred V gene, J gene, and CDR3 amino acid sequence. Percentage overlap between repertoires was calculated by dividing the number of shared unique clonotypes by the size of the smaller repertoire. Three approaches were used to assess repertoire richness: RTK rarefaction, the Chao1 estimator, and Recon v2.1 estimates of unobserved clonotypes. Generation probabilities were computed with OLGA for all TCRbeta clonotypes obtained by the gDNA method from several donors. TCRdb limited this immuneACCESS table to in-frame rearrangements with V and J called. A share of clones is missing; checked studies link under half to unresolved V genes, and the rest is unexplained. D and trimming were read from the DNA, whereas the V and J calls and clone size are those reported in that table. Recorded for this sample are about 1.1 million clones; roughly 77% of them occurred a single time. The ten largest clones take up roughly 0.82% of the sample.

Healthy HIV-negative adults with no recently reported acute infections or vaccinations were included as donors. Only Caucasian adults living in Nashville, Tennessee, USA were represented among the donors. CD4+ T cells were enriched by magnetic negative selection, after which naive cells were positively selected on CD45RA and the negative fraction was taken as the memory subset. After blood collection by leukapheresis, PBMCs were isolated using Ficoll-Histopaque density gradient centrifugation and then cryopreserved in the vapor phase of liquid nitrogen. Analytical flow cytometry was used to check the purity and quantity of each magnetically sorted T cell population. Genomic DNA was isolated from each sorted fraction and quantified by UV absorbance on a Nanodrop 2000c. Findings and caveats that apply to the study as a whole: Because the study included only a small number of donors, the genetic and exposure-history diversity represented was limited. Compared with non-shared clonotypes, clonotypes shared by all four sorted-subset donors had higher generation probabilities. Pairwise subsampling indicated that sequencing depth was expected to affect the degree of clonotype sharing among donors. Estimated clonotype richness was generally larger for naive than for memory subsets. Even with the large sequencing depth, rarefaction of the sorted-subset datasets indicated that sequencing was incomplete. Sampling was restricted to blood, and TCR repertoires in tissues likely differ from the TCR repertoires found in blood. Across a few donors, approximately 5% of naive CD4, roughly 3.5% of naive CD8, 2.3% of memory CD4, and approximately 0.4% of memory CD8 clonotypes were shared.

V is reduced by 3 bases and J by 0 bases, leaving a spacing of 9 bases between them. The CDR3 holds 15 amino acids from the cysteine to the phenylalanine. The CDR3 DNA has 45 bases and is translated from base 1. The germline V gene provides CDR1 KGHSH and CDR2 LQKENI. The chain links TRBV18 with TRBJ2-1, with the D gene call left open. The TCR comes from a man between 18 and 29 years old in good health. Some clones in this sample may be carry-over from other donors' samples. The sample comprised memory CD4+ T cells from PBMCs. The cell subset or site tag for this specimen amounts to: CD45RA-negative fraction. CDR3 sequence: CASSPGSPSYNEQFF. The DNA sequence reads TGTGCCAGCTCACCGGGGTCTCCCTCCTACAATGAGCAGTTCTTC.